The rows below give T cell receptor beta chains drawn from one sample of a study of shared clonotypes between healthy human individuals. Method: immunoSEQ multiplex PCR; TCRdb's copy keeps in-frame clones and lacks some. The sample consists of millions of clones, more than 90% of them appearing once. The sample consisted of naive CD4+ T cells sorted from blood. These receptors were obtained from a man aged 18 to 30 in good health. Each CDR3 is given with its conserved first and last residue. The order of the fields is clone size, J gene, D gene, V gene, CDR3 DNA, CDR3 protein. A D gene is named only where the DNA matches it firmly. Rows may omit the clone size; those that give it use once, few, many or a size class.

abundance: -; j_gene: TRBJ1-1; d_gene: -; v_gene: TRBV6-1; CDR3nt: TGTGCCAGCAGTGAAAAGGGTTATACGACTGAAGCTTTCTTT; CDR3aa: CASSEKGYTTEAFF
abundance: -; j_gene: TRBJ2-5; d_gene: -; v_gene: TRBV6-1; CDR3nt: TGTGCCAGCAGTGAAGCGCTGGCTAGAGAGCGGGAGACCCAGTACTTC; CDR3aa: CASSEALARERETQYF
abundance: -; j_gene: TRBJ2-2; d_gene: -; v_gene: TRBV9; CDR3nt: TGTGCCAGCAGCGTAGATTGGCACTCCACCGGGGAGCTGTTTTTT; CDR3aa: CASSVDWHSTGELFF
abundance: -; j_gene: TRBJ2-3; d_gene: -; v_gene: TRBV5-1; CDR3nt: TGCGCCAGCAGCGCCGGGTCCATAAGGACAGATACGCAGTATTTT; CDR3aa: CASSAGSIRTDTQYF
abundance: once; j_gene: TRBJ2-3; d_gene: -; v_gene: TRBV18; CDR3nt: TGTGCCAGCTCACGTACCGGGAACACAGATACGCAGTATTTT; CDR3aa: CASSRTGNTDTQYF
abundance: -; j_gene: TRBJ2-1; d_gene: -; v_gene: TRBV5-1; CDR3nt: TGCGCCAGCAGCTTGGGGGGAAGCGGGCGGAATGAGCAGTTCTTC; CDR3aa: CASSLGGSGRNEQFF
abundance: -; j_gene: TRBJ2-5; d_gene: TRBD2; v_gene: TRBV27; CDR3nt: TGTGCCAGCAGTTTAGGACTAGCGGCTGAAGAGACCCAGTACTTC; CDR3aa: CASSLGLAAEETQYF
abundance: -; j_gene: TRBJ1-4; d_gene: -; v_gene: TRBV27; CDR3nt: TGTGCCAGCAGCACTGGGCAGAGCTATGAAAAACTGTTTTTT; CDR3aa: CASSTGQSYEKLFF
abundance: -; j_gene: TRBJ1-1; d_gene: -; v_gene: TRBV5-1; CDR3nt: TGCGCCAGCAGCTTGGGGGGCGGACAGAGCACTGAAGCTTTCTTT; CDR3aa: CASSLGGGQSTEAFF
abundance: -; j_gene: TRBJ1-6; d_gene: -; v_gene: TRBV6-5; CDR3nt: TGTGCCACGACTCAGGGCCATAATTCACCCCTCCACTTT; CDR3aa: CATTQGHNSPLHF
abundance: -; j_gene: TRBJ1-1; d_gene: -; v_gene: TRBV4-3; CDR3nt: TGCGCCAGCAGCCCGACCGGGGCGGGGCCCCACACTGAAGCTTTCTTT; CDR3aa: CASSPTGAGPHTEAFF
abundance: -; j_gene: TRBJ2-3; d_gene: -; v_gene: TRBV19; CDR3nt: TGTGCCAGTAGTATCCGGGGAACGAACACAGATACGCAGTATTTT; CDR3aa: CASSIRGTNTDTQYF
abundance: -; j_gene: TRBJ2-5; d_gene: -; v_gene: TRBV25-1; CDR3nt: TGTGCCAGCAGTGCCGCCCAGGGGTACCAAGAGACCCAGTACTTC; CDR3aa: CASSAAQGYQETQYF
abundance: -; j_gene: TRBJ2-1; d_gene: -; v_gene: TRBV10-2; CDR3nt: TGCGCCAGCAGGGACTCAGGGGTCAGGTACAATGAGCAGTTCTTC; CDR3aa: CASRDSGVRYNEQFF
abundance: -; j_gene: TRBJ2-7; d_gene: -; v_gene: TRBV18; CDR3nt: TGTGCCAGCTCACCAGGGGCAGGAAAATCCTACGAGCAGTACTTC; CDR3aa: CASSPGAGKSYEQYF
abundance: -; j_gene: TRBJ2-5; d_gene: TRBD2; v_gene: TRBV5-1; CDR3nt: TGCGCCAGCAGCTTGGGGTCTAGCGGGAGTCAAGAGACCCAGTACTTC; CDR3aa: CASSLGSSGSQETQYF
abundance: -; j_gene: TRBJ2-3; d_gene: -; v_gene: TRBV5-4; CDR3nt: TGTGCCAGCAGCCCGACGGGGGCCATCACAGATACGCAGTATTTT; CDR3aa: CASSPTGAITDTQYF
abundance: -; j_gene: TRBJ2-5; d_gene: TRBD1; v_gene: TRBV11-2; CDR3nt: TGTGCCAGCAGCTCGGACAGGGGGCGAAGAGAGACCCAGTACTTC; CDR3aa: CASSSDRGRRETQYF
abundance: -; j_gene: TRBJ1-1; d_gene: -; v_gene: TRBV7-2; CDR3nt: TGTGCCAGCAGCTTAGGTAGGAGGACTGAAGCTTTCTTT; CDR3aa: CASSLGRRTEAFF
abundance: once; j_gene: TRBJ1-2; d_gene: -; v_gene: TRBV5-8; CDR3nt: TGTGCCAGCAGCTTGACATGGTGGAACTATGGCTACACCTTC; CDR3aa: CASSLTWWNYGYTF
abundance: -; j_gene: TRBJ1-2; d_gene: -; v_gene: TRBV6-6; CDR3nt: TGTGCCAGCAGTTCGCGAACAGACTATGGCTACACCTTC; CDR3aa: CASSSRTDYGYTF
abundance: -; j_gene: TRBJ2-2; d_gene: TRBD2; v_gene: TRBV9; CDR3nt: TGTGCCAGCACGGGACTAGACACCGGGGAGCTGTTTTTT; CDR3aa: CASTGLDTGELFF
abundance: -; j_gene: TRBJ2-3; d_gene: TRBD2; v_gene: TRBV5-4; CDR3nt: TGTGCCAGCAGCCAGCCGGGACTAAAGGGGAGCACAGATACGCAGTATTTT; CDR3aa: CASSQPGLKGSTDTQYF
abundance: -; j_gene: TRBJ2-3; d_gene: TRBD1; v_gene: TRBV29-1; CDR3nt: TGCAGCGTTGGACAGGGGGGGAGCACAGATACGCAGTATTTT; CDR3aa: CSVGQGGSTDTQYF
abundance: -; j_gene: TRBJ2-7; d_gene: TRBD2; v_gene: TRBV6-5; CDR3nt: TGTGCCAGCAGTTTTGCCAGCGGGGTAAATTCCTACGAGCAGTACTTC; CDR3aa: CASSFASGVNSYEQYF
abundance: -; j_gene: TRBJ2-7; d_gene: TRBD1; v_gene: TRBV4-1; CDR3nt: TGCGCCAGCAGCCAAGCCCCGGGACAGGGGTTCTACGAGCAGTACTTC; CDR3aa: CASSQAPGQGFYEQYF
abundance: -; j_gene: TRBJ2-5; d_gene: -; v_gene: TRBV5-1; CDR3nt: TGCGCCAGCAGCTTGCAGGGGGGCTATGGACATGGTCAAGAGACCCAGTACTTC; CDR3aa: CASSLQGGYGHGQETQYF